Listed here are 12 T cell receptor beta chains from one sample, sequenced in a study of T cells in Graves' hyperthyroidism and ophthalmopathy. RNA transcripts provided the source from which TCR beta CDR3 regions were amplified. TCR CDR3 underwent first-round RT-PCR with the HTBI primer set. Each CDR3 protein is one row after TCRdb ran MiXCR on the multiplex PCR reads. The sample contains fewer than 400,000 distinct CDR3 sequences, about 15% of which appear only once. Sequencing used blood. These receptors were taken from a young man with Graves' hyperthyroidism.

The table lists this clonotype with many counts. This chain uses TRBV6-1 with TRBJ2-1; D is possibly TRBD2 (5 bases). V was clipped by 2 bases and J by 0 bases, with 11 bases between them. Germline values: CDR1 MNHNS, CDR2 SASEGT. The CDR3 extends over 16 amino acids. The CDR3 bases are TGTGCCAGCAGTGAAAGTCTCACTAGCTCCTACAATGAGCAGTTCTTC. Translated: CASSESLTSSYNEQFF.

There are many counts of this clonotype. The V call is TRBV25-1, the J call TRBJ2-5; D is perhaps TRBD1 (6 bases). CDR3 length equals 14 residues. Trimming pared 6 bases from V and 2 bases from J, leaving 13 bases between. The germline CDR1 and CDR2 sequences are MGHDK and SYGVNS. CDR3 nucleotides: TGTGCCAGCAGCCTCACAGGGTTTCAAGAGACCCAGTACTTC. Its translation: CASSLTGFQETQYF.

This clonotype was seen a few times. The CDR3 nucleotides read TGTGCCAGCACTCGGGGGGGGCTTTGGAACACTGAAGCTTTCTTT. Protein sequence: CASTRGGLWNTEAFF. The chain has TRBV6-1 and TRBJ1-1; possible D gene TRBD1, 6 bases. V gave up 7 bases and J gave up 1 base, with 16 bases separating them. The CDR3 runs to 15 residues. Germline V CDR1 and CDR2: MNHNS, SASEGT.

Ten or more counts support this clonotype. The gene calls are TRBV15 and TRBJ1-1; D might be TRBD1 (5 bases). Germline V CDR1 and CDR2: LNHNV, YYDKDF (reference sequence). V was pared by 1 base and J by 5 bases, with 17 bases between. The CDR3 has 16 residues. The CDR3 coding sequence is TGTGCCACCAGCAGAGGGATTCGGGGGGAGTGGACTGAAGCTTTCTTT. Its translation: CATSRGIRGEWTEAFF. Combining the CDR3 with reference TRBV15 and TRBJ1-1 gives the whole variable domain DAMVIQNPRYQVTQFGKPVTLSCSQTLNHNVMYWYQQKSSQAPKLLFHYYDKDFNNEADTPDNFQSRRPNTSFCFLDIRSPGLGDTAMYLCATSRGIRGEWTEAFFGQGTRLTVV.

This clonotype occurred many times. The V call is TRBV7-3, the J call TRBJ2-5, with D perhaps matching TRBD1 (5 bases). The CDR3 is 13 residues long. Trimming left V 3 bases short and J 5 bases short, with 10 bases between. Germline V lookup: CDR1 SGHTA, CDR2 FQGTGA. The CDR3 region is CASSLRSGETQYF. CDR3 DNA sequence: TGTGCCAGCAGCTTGCGGTCAGGGGAGACCCAGTACTTC.

This clonotype was detected ten times or more. This chain's CDR3 is CASSLMPPGTSSNNEQFF. CDR3 nucleotide sequence: TGTGCCAGCAGCTTAATGCCGCCCGGGACTAGCAGCAACAATGAGCAGTTCTTC. The J gene is TRBJ2-1, the V gene TRBV7-3, with 9 bases matching TRBD2. CDR1 is SGHTA and CDR2 is FQGTGA in the germline V gene. Trimming removed 1 base from V and 5 bases from J; junction bases left unmatched: 12. This CDR3 spans 18 amino acids.

This clonotype showed up many times. This chain uses TRBV5-8 with TRBJ2-7; TRBD2 matches at 7 bases. Germline trimming cut 0 bases from V and 3 bases from J; bases unmatched to any gene: 3. This CDR3 is built from 14 residues. Germline CDR1 and CDR2: SGHTS and YDEGEE. The CDR3 loop is CASSLASSGYEQYF. The CDR3 bases are TGTGCCAGCAGCTTGGCGTCTAGCGGCTACGAGCAGTACTTC. Full variable domain (outside the CDR3, taken from reference TRBV5-8 and TRBJ2-7): EAGVTQSPTHLIKTRGQQATLRCSPISGHTSVYWYQQALGLGLQFLLWYDEGEERNRGNFPPRFSGRQFPNYSSELNVNALELEDSALYLCASSLASSGYEQYFGPGTRLTVT.

This clonotype showed up just a few times. This chain joins TRBV7-9 and TRBJ2-1; D is uncertain. V lost 5 bases and J lost 7, with 9 bases in between. CDR1 SEHNR and CDR2 FQNEAQ come from the germline V gene (reference sequence). The CDR3 loop spans 12 amino acids. The CDR3 nucleotides are TGTGCCAGCAGCCCCGACGGGAATGAGCAGTTCTTC. Translation: CASSPDGNEQFF.

There are many counts of this clonotype. The chain recombines TRBV20-1 with TRBJ1-4; 9 nucleotides align to TRBD1. CDR1 is DFQATT and CDR2 is SNEGSKA in the germline V gene (reference sequence). V trimming: 6 bases; J trimming: 7 bases; junction bases outside the gene matches: 9. The CDR3 has 14 amino acids. The CDR3 spells CSARPGTGSEKLFF. In DNA form, the CDR3 reads TGCAGTGCAAGGCCCGGGACAGGGAGTGAAAAACTGTTTTTT.

This clonotype has a handful of counts. This chain links TRBV20-1 with TRBJ2-7; D assignment may be TRBD1 or TRBD2 (5 bases each). V lost 0 bases to trimming and J lost 3 bases, with 9 bases between them. This CDR3 spans 13 amino acids. Germline CDR1 DFQATT, CDR2 SNEGSKA (reference sequence). The CDR3 nucleotides are TGCAGTGCTAGAGAGGGACGGATCTACGAGCAGTACTTC. Translated, it gives CSAREGRIYEQYF.

The CDR3 here is CASSPLAGVETQYF. The CDR3 bases are TGTGCCAGCTCACCGTTAGCGGGAGTGGAGACCCAGTACTTC. This chain joins TRBV18 and TRBJ2-5; TRBD2 matches at 9 bases. The junction had 4 bases not matched to a gene; V was cut back by 3 bases and J by 5 bases. The CDR3 length is 14 residues. CDR1 KGHSH and CDR2 LQKENI come from the germline V gene.

The chain employs TRBV7-3 and TRBJ2-1, with 7 bases that match TRBD2. CDR1 is SGHTA and CDR2 is FQGTGA in the germline V gene. CDR3 length: 17 amino acids. V was clipped by 5 bases and J by 7 bases; unmatched bases: 17. CDR3 protein: CASSPGGTAGEGNEQFF. The CDR3 nucleotides read TGTGCCAGCAGCCCCGGAGGAACTGCGGGAGAGGGGAATGAGCAGTTCTTC. The whole variable domain, filled in from reference TRBV7-3 and TRBJ2-1, reads GAGVSQTPSNKVTEKGKYVELRCDPISGHTALYWYRQSLGQGPEFLIYFQGTGAADDSGLPNDRFFAVRPEGSVSTLKIQRTERGDSAVYLCASSPGGTAGEGNEQFFGPGTRLTVL.